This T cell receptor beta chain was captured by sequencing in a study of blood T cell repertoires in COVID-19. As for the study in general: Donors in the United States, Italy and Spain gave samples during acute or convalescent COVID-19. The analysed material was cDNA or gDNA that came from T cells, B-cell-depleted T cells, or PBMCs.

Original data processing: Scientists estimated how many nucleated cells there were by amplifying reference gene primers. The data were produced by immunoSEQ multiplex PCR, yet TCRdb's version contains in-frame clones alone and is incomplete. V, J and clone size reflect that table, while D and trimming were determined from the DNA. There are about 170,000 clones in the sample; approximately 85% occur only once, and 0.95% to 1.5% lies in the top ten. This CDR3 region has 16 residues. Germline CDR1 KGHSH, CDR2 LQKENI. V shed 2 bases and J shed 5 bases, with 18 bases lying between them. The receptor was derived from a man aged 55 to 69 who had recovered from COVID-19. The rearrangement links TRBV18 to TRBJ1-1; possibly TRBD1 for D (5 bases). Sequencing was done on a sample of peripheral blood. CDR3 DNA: TGTGCCAGCTCACCAGAGGCAGGGAGGGGAGAAACTGAAGCTTTCTTT. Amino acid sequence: CASSPEAGRGETEAFF.